Following are 5 T cell receptor beta chains from one sample sequenced in a study of siplizumab effects on memory and regulatory T cells. TCRdb's table, derived via immunoSEQ multiplex PCR, lists solely in-frame clones and lacks some. The sample carries around 110,000 clones, roughly 94% recorded once. The sequenced material came from non-Treg CD4+ T cells sorted from blood. The receptors shown here come from a human donor in good health.

The rearrangement uses TRBV5-1 and TRBJ1-6, with D unclear. Germline V gene sequence: CDR1 SGHRS, CDR2 YFSETQ. This CDR3 is 15 amino acids long. V shed 2 bases and J shed 7 bases, with 13 bases lying between them. CDR3 residues: CASSLLPGLNSPLHF. CDR3 bases: TGCGCCAGCAGCTTACTTCCAGGATTAAATTCACCCCTCCACTTT.

This chain uses TRBV7-3 with TRBJ2-5; D is ambiguous. In germline, CDR1 is SGHTA, CDR2 FQGTGA. V gave up 5 bases and J gave up 2 bases, with 9 bases separating them. The CDR3 runs to 13 residues. CDR3 nucleotides: TGTGCCAGCAGCGCTGGGATTCAAGAGACCCAGTACTTC. Its translation is CASSAGIQETQYF.

This sequence joins TRBV6-5 and TRBJ2-5, with D tentatively TRBD2 (6 bases). This CDR3 spans 13 amino acids. CDR1 and CDR2 (germline): MNHEY, SVGAGI. Trimming removed 6 bases from V and 5 bases from J, with 13 bases in between. CDR3 DNA: TGTGCCAGCAGCCCCGGGGGTTGGGAGACCCAGTACTTC. It specifies CASSPGGWETQYF.

V gene TRBV12-5 combines with J gene TRBJ2-1; 8 nucleotides agree with TRBD2. The CDR3 loop spans 18 amino acids. The V and J ends lost 1 base and 7 bases, in that order; junction bases with no gene match: 15. Per the germline V gene, CDR1 is LGHNT and CDR2 is FRNRAP. For the CDR3, the DNA is TGTGCTAGTGGTTTGGCCCTCCTGGGCGGGGGGCCAAAGAATGAGCAGTTCTTC. It encodes CASGLALLGGGPKNEQFF.

The chain links TRBV6-1 to TRBJ1-3; no reliable D call. Germline V lookup: CDR1 MNHNS, CDR2 SASEGT. The CDR3 covers 15 residues. Trimming took 7 bases from V and 4 from J, leaving 17 bases between them. The DNA for the CDR3 is TGTGCCAGCACTGTCACGTTTATAGGGGGAAACACCATATATTTT. It codes for CASTVTFIGGNTIYF.